Shown below are 7 T cell receptor beta chains from a single sample sequenced in a study of T cell repertoires in cytomegalovirus infection. Using its own MiXCR run on the reads, TCRdb lists one record per CDR3 protein. The data contain fewer than 900,000 distinct CDR3 sequences, roughly 28% of them singletons. Their antigen targets remain unknown. The sequencing here drew on cultured CD8+ T cells from PBMCs, taken from culture after CMV antigen stimulation. The receptors originated from a human donor in good health (CMV status not recorded). Some clones in this sample may be carry-over from other donors' samples.

This clonotype was seen ten or more times. The genes are TRBV7-6 and TRBJ2-1; 7 nucleotides agree with TRBD2. Germline V lookup: CDR1 SGHVS, CDR2 FNYEAQ. V lost 1 base to trimming and J lost 4 bases; unmatched junction nucleotides: 4. The CDR3 totals 15 residues. CDR3: CASSLDSGSYNEQFF. The CDR3 DNA follows: TGTGCCAGCAGCTTAGATAGCGGGTCTTACAATGAGCAGTTCTTC.

The V call is TRBV7-9, the J call TRBJ1-5; D unclear. Trimming took off 3 bases at V and 5 bases at J, with 8 bases between the two ends. Germline V gives CDR1 SEHNR, CDR2 FQNEAQ (reference sequence). The CDR3 contains 13 residues. This CDR3 reads CASSFDPYQPQHF. In DNA form, the CDR3 reads TGTGCCAGCAGCTTTGACCCTTATCAGCCCCAGCATTTT.

This clonotype showed up many times. This chain connects TRBV12-3 or TRBV12-4 to TRBJ2-7, with TRBD2 identical over 9 bases. The J segment lost 4 bases and the V segment lost 0 bases, leaving 1 base of the junction unmatched. The CDR3 has 14 amino acids. The CDR3 region has the DNA TGTGCCAGCAGTTTAGCTAGCGGGGGATACGAGCAGTACTTC. Translated, it gives CASSLASGGYEQYF.

The V and J genes are TRBV6-5 and TRBJ1-1; D is uncertain. The CDR3 has 15 amino acids. The germline V and J ends were trimmed by 2 bases and 5 bases, with 15 bases remaining between them. Germline CDR1 is MNHEY and CDR2 is SVGAGI. The CDR3 region is CASSYGDKLETEAFF. The CDR3 DNA reads as TGTGCCAGCAGTTACGGGGATAAATTGGAAACTGAAGCTTTCTTT.

V gene TRBV7-6 combines with J gene TRBJ2-1; D remains unclear. The CDR3 is made up of 12 amino acids. Trimming pared 5 bases from V and 5 bases from J, leaving 7 bases between. The germline gives CDR1 SGHVS, CDR2 FNYEAQ. CDR3 region: CASSERNNEQFF. CDR3 sequence (DNA): TGTGCCAGCAGCGAGCGAAACAATGAGCAGTTCTTC.

This clonotype has more than one count but fewer than ten. This chain connects TRBV11-3 to TRBJ2-1; D gene uncertain. The CDR3 length is 13 residues. Germline V gene data show CDR1 as SGHNT and CDR2 as YENEEA. The V gene lost 5 bases and the J gene lost 4 bases, with 9 bases spanning the gap. The CDR3 sequence is CASSPTKYNEQFF. The CDR3 DNA reads as TGTGCCAGCAGCCCCACTAAGTACAATGAGCAGTTCTTC. Filled out from reference TRBV11-3 and TRBJ2-1, the complete variable domain reads EAGVVQSPRYKIIEKKQPVAFWCNPISGHNTLYWYLQNLGQGPELLIRYENEEAVDDSQLPKDRFSAERLKGVDSTLKIQPAELGDSAVYLCASSPTKYNEQFFGPGTRLTVL.

The V call is TRBV27, the J call TRBJ1-5; D call uncertain. Germline CDR1 MNHEY, CDR2 SMNVEV (reference sequence). Trimming pared 7 bases from V and 4 bases from J, leaving 11 bases between. The CDR3 length is 13 residues. The CDR3 protein is CASKETSNQPQHF. CDR3 nucleotides: TGTGCCAGCAAGGAAACCTCGAATCAGCCCCAGCATTTT.